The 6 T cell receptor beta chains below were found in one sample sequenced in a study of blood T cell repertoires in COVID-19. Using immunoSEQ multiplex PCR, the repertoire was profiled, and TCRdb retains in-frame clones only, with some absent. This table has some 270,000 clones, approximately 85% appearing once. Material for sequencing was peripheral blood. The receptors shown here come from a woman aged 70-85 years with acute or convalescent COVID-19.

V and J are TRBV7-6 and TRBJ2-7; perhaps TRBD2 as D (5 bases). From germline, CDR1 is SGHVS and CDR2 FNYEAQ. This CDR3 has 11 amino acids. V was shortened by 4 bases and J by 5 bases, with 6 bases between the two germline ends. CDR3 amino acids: CASSSGDEQYF. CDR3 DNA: TGTGCCAGCAGCTCCGGGGACGAGCAGTACTTC.

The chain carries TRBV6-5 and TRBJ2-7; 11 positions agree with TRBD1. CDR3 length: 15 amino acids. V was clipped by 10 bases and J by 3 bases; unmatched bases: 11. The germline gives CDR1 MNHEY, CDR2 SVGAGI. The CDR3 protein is CATNGRDRGNYEQYF. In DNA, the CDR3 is TGTGCCACCAACGGCCGGGACAGGGGGAACTACGAGCAGTACTTC.

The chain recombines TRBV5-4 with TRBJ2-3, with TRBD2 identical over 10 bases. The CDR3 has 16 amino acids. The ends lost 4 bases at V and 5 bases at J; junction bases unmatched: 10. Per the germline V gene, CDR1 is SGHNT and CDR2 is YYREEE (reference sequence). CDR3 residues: CASSVKRGGREDTQYF. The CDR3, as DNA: TGTGCCAGCAGCGTGAAGCGGGGGGGGAGAGAAGATACGCAGTATTTT. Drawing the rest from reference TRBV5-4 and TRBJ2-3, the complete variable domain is ETGVTQSPTHLIKTRGQQVTLRCSSQSGHNTVSWYQQALGQGPQFIFQYYREEENGRGNFPPRFSGLQFPNYSSELNVNALELDDSALYLCASSVKRGGREDTQYFGPGTRLTVL.

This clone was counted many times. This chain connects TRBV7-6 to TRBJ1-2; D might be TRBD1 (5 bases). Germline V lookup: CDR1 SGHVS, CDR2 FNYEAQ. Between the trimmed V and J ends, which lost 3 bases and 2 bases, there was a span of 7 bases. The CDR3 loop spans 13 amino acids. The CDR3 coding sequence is TGTGCCAGCAGCTTCAGGGAAAACTATGGCTACACCTTC. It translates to CASSFRENYGYTF. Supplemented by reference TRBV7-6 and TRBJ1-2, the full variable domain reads GAGVSQSPRYKVTKRGQDVALRCDPISGHVSLYWYRQALGQGPEFLTYFNYEAQQDKSGLPNDRFSAERPEGSISTLTIQRTEQRDSAMYRCASSFRENYGYTFGSGTRLTVV.

The CDR3, as DNA: TGTGCCAGCAATACAGGGGGGTATAATTCACCCCTCCACTTT. Translation: CASNTGGYNSPLHF. J is TRBJ1-6 and V is TRBV6-5; TRBD1 aligns across 8 bases. Losses at the gene ends were 7 bases for V and 4 bases for J; bases not matched to a gene: 3. CDR3 length equals 14 residues. Germline assignment: CDR1 MNHEY and CDR2 SVGAGI.

In DNA, the CDR3 is TGCGCCAGCAGCTTGGAAGCGGGGTCGCATTCACCCCTCCACTTT. The encoded protein is CASSLEAGSHSPLHF. This chain links TRBV5-1 with TRBJ1-6; D is unclear. Between the trimmed V and J ends, which lost 0 bases and 8 bases, there was a span of 12 bases. Germline V lookup: CDR1 SGHRS, CDR2 YFSETQ. The CDR3 loop spans 15 amino acids.